A selection of T cell receptor beta chains follows, all from one sample in a study of CD8 T cells in Susac syndrome. Each CDR3 protein is one row after TCRdb ran MiXCR on the immunoSEQ multiplex PCR reads. The sample contains 150,000 to 200,000 distinct CDR3 sequences, just under 95% of which appear only once. What was sequenced was CD4+ T cells from PBMCs. These TCRs come from a human donor in good health. CDR3s include the opening cysteine and the closing phenylalanine or tryptophan. The order of the fields is J gene, clone size, V gene, D gene, CDR3 protein, CDR3 DNA. D genes are given only for firm matches. Some rows mark clone size as missing; the rest say once, few, many or name a class of expanded clone.

>TRBJ2-5|NA|TRBV27|NA
CASSKQVQETQYF
TGTGCCAGCAGTAAACAGGTCCAAGAGACCCAGTACTTC
>TRBJ2-5|NA|TRBV7-9|TRBD2
CASISLAVQETQYF
TGTGCCAGCATCTCCCTAGCGGTCCAAGAGACCCAGTACTTC
>TRBJ1-5|NA|TRBV20-1|NA
CSAHSNSNQPQHF
TGCAGTGCCCACTCAAATAGCAATCAGCCCCAGCATTTT
>TRBJ1-5|NA|TRBV20-1|NA
CSARDAREVQPQHF
TGCAGTGCTAGAGATGCCAGGGAGGTTCAGCCCCAGCATTTT
>TRBJ1-6|NA|TRBV11-2|NA
CASSPNYPLGSPLHF
TGTGCCAGCAGCCCGAACTATCCCCTTGGATCACCCCTCCACTTT
>TRBJ2-7|NA|TRBV20-1|NA
CSANRDYEQYF
TGCAGTGCTAACAGGGACTACGAGCAGTACTTC
>TRBJ2-1|once|TRBV5-1|NA
CASSLGPGADNEQFF
TGCGCCAGCAGCTTGGGCCCAGGGGCGGACAATGAGCAGTTCTTC
>TRBJ2-3|NA|TRBV14|NA
CASSQAKFGTDTQYF
TGTGCCAGCAGCCAAGCCAAGTTCGGCACAGATACGCAGTATTTT
>TRBJ2-7|NA|TRBV6-1|TRBD1
CASSEPGGATYEQYF
TGTGCCAGCAGTGAACCAGGGGGCGCGACCTACGAGCAGTACTTC
>TRBJ2-5|NA|TRBV27|TRBD1
CASSTGTGGVETQYF
TGTGCCAGCAGTACGGGGACAGGGGGCGTAGAGACCCAGTACTTC